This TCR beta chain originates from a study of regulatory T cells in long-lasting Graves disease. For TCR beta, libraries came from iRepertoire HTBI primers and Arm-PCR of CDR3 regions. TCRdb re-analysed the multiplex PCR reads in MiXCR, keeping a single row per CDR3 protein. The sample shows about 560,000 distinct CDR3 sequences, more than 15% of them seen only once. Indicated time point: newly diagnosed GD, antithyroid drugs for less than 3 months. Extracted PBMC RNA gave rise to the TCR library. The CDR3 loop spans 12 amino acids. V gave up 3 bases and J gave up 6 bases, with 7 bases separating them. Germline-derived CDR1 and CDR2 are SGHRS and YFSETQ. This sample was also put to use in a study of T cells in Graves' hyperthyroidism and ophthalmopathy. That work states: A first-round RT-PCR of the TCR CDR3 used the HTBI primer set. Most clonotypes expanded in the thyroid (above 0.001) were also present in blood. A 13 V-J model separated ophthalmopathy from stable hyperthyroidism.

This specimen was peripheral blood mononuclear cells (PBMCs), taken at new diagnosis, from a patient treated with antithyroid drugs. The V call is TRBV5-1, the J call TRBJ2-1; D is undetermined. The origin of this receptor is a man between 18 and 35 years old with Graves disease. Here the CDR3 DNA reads TGCGCCAGCAGCTCCATAGTCAATGAGCAGTTCTTC. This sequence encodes CASSSIVNEQFF.